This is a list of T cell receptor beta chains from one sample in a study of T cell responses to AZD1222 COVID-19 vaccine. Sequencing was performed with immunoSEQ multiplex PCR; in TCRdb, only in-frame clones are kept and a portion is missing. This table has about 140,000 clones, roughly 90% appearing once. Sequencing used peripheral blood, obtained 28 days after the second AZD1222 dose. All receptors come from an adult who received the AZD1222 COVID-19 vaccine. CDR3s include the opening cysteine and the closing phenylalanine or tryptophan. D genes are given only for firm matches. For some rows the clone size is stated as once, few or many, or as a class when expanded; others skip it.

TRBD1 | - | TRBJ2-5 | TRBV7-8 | CASSGRTGQETQYF | TGTGCCAGCAGCGGTAGGACAGGTCAAGAGACCCAGTACTTC
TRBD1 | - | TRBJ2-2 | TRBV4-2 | CASSQVLNRGRNTGELFF | TGTGCCAGCAGCCAAGTCCTAAACAGGGGGCGGAACACCGGGGAGCTGTTTTTT
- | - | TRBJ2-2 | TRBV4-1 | CASSQVDMGFNTGELFF | TGCGCCAGCAGCCAAGTAGATATGGGCTTCAACACCGGGGAGCTGTTTTTT
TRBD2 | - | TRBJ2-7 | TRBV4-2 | CASSQEAGDYEQYF | TGTGCCAGCAGCCAAGAAGCGGGAGACTACGAGCAGTACTTC
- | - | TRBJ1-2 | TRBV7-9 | CASSPRPDNHGYTF | TGTGCCAGCAGCCCCCGACCCGACAACCATGGCTACACCTTC
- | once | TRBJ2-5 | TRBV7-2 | CASSLTGDQETQYF | TGTGCCAGCAGCTTGACCGGGGACCAAGAGACCCAGTACTTC
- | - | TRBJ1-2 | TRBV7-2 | CASSFLTGSSGYTF | TGTGCCAGCAGCTTTTTGACGGGTTCAAGCGGCTACACCTTC
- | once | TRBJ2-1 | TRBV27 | CASQSRTGVGLSNEQFF | TGTGCCAGCCAATCGAGGACTGGGGTCGGGCTGTCCAATGAGCAGTTCTTC
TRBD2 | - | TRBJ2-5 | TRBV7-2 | CASSSVGSGRAIFRETQYF | TGTGCCAGCAGCTCCGTTGGGAGCGGGAGGGCCATTTTTAGGGAGACCCAGTACTTC
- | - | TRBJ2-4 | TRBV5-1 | CASSPTTPTDIQYF | TGCGCCAGCAGCCCCACTACCCCCACGGACATTCAGTACTTC
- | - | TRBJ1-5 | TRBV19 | CASSVTLGNQPQHF | TGTGCCAGTAGTGTGACTTTAGGCAATCAGCCCCAGCATTTT
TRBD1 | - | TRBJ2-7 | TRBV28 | CASSSYTGTGSSYEQYF | TGTGCCAGCAGTTCCTACACCGGGACAGGGAGTTCCTACGAGCAGTACTTC
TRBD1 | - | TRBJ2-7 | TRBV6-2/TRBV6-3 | CASSRLAGTGGNEQYF | TGTGCCAGCAGCCGCCTGGCGGGGACAGGGGGGAACGAGCAGTACTTC
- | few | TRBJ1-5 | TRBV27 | CASSLYSPRDNQPQHF | TGTGCCAGCAGTCTCTACAGCCCGCGGGACAATCAGCCCCAGCATTTT
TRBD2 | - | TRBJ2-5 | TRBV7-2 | CASSSRLAQETQYF | TGTGCCAGCAGCTCGAGACTAGCGCAAGAGACCCAGTACTTC
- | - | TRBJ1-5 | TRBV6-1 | CASSDSGQPFKPQHF | TGTGCCAGCAGTGATAGCGGACAGCCATTCAAGCCCCAGCATTTT
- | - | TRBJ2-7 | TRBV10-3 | CAISESPDSYEQYF | TGTGCCATCAGTGAGTCCCCGGACAGCTACGAGCAGTACTTC
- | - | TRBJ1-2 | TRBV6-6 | CASSYVYQGPRYGYTF | TGTGCCAGCAGTTACGTTTATCAGGGGCCTCGGTATGGCTACACCTTC
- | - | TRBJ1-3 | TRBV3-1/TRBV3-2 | CASSQGSGNTIYF | TGTGCCAGCAGCCAGGGTTCTGGAAACACCATATATTTT
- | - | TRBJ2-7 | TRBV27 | CASSLGGIGYEQYF | TGTGCCAGCAGTTTAGGAGGTATAGGCTACGAGCAGTACTTC
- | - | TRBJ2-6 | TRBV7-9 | CASSFTGTGANVLTF | TGTGCCAGCAGCTTCACAGGTACTGGGGCCAACGTCCTGACTTTC
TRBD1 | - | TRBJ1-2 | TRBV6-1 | CASSEMWTGVGYTF | TGTGCCAGCAGTGAAATGTGGACAGGGGTAGGCTACACCTTC
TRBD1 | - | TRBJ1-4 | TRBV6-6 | CASSRKGQGARNEKLFF | TGTGCCAGCAGCCGAAAGGGACAGGGGGCTCGTAATGAAAAACTGTTTTTT
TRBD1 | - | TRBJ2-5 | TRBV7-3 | CASSPVKGALETQYF | TGTGCCAGCAGCCCAGTCAAGGGGGCGTTGGAGACCCAGTACTTC
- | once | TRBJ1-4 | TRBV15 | CATSSSKRGEKLFF | TGTGCCACCAGCAGTTCTAAACGGGGTGAAAAACTGTTTTTT
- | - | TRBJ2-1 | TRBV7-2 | CASRDETLFPLQFF | TGTGCCAGCAGGGACGAAACCCTCTTTCCCCTCCAGTTCTTC
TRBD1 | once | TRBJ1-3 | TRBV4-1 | CASSPHGTATFSGNTIYF | TGCGCCAGCAGCCCCCACGGGACAGCCACGTTCTCTGGAAACACCATATATTTT
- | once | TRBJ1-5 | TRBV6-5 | CASQVRGASNQPQHF | TGTGCCAGCCAAGTTCGGGGAGCTAGCAATCAGCCCCAGCATTTT
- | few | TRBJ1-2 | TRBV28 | CASSPGNYGYTF | TGTGCCAGCAGCCCGGGGAACTATGGCTACACCTTC
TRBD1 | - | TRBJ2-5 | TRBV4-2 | CASSQTHTGDETQYF | TGTGCCAGCAGCCAAACCCACACAGGGGACGAGACCCAGTACTTC
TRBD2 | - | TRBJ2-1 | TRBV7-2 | CASSTQAGSYNEQFF | TGTGCCAGCAGCACCCAAGCGGGGTCATACAATGAGCAGTTCTTC
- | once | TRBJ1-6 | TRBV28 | CASKQVVGAFYNSPLHF | TGTGCCAGCAAGCAGGTCGTAGGGGCCTTCTATAATTCACCCCTCCACTTT
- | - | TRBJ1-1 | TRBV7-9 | CASSSQGWDTEAFF | TGTGCCAGCAGCTCACAGGGCTGGGACACTGAAGCTTTCTTT
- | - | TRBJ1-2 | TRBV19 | CASSLSDYGYTF | TGTGCCAGTAGTCTATCTGACTATGGCTACACCTTC
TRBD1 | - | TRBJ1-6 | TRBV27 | CASRDRATYNSPLHF | TGTGCCAGCCGGGACAGGGCTACATATAATTCACCCCTCCACTTT
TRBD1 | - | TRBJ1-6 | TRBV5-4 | CASSFADRLDSPLHF | TGTGCCAGCAGCTTCGCGGACAGGCTGGATTCACCCCTCCACTTT
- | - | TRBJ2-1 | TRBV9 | CASSPGAGPDEQFF | TGTGCCAGCAGCCCAGGGGCGGGGCCGGATGAGCAGTTCTTC
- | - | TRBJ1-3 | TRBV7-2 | CASSLGLLSGNTIYF | TGTGCCAGCAGCTTAGGACTGCTCTCTGGAAACACCATATATTTT
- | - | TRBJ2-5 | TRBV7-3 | CASSFGSQETQYF | TGTGCCAGCAGCTTTGGCAGCCAAGAGACCCAGTACTTC
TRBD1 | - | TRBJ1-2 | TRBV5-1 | CASSQDRGRQDYGYTF | TGCGCCAGCAGCCAGGACAGGGGGCGGCAGGACTATGGCTACACCTTC
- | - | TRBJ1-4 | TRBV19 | CASSTQGNEKLFF | TGTGCCAGTAGTACGCAGGGTAATGAAAAACTGTTTTTT
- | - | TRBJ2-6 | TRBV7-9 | CASSLVSSGANVLTF | TGTGCCAGCAGCTTAGTTTCCTCTGGGGCCAACGTCCTGACTTTC
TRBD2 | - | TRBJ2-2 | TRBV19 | CASRLAGGPRTGELFF | TGTGCCAGCCGACTAGCGGGAGGGCCTAGGACCGGGGAGCTGTTTTTT
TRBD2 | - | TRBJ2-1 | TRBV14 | CASSLLWGLAGGFNEQFF | TGTGCCAGCAGCCTCCTATGGGGACTAGCGGGGGGTTTCAATGAGCAGTTCTTC